Given below is one TCR beta chain in context. Trimming shortened V by 5 bases and J by 9 bases, and 27 bases separated the two germline ends. Germline loops: CDR1 SGHTS, CDR2 YDEGEE. The CDR3 has 17 residues. In the original processing: Counts of nucleated cells, estimated from reference gene primer amplification, were obtained. The data were produced by immunoSEQ multiplex PCR, yet TCRdb's version contains in-frame clones alone and is incomplete. D and trimming come from the DNA, and the V and J calls and clone size come from that table. The sample has nearly 110,000 clones, 75% to 95% seen once. This entry is derived from a study of blood T cell repertoires in COVID-19. Study-level background: Samples taken during acute and convalescent COVID-19 were collected in the United States, Italy and Spain. Sources were T cells, B-cell-depleted T cells, or PBMCs; the material itself was cDNA or gDNA.

The sequence was collected from a woman in her 30s with acute or convalescent COVID-19. Sequenced material: peripheral blood. V gene TRBV5-8 combines with J gene TRBJ2-1; D perhaps matches TRBD2 (6 bases). CDR3 protein: CASSQNSRDSIVVEQFF. The CDR3 region has the DNA TGTGCCAGCAGTCAGAATTCGCGGGACTCAATAGTAGTTGAGCAGTTCTTC.